This is a list of T cell receptor beta chains from one sample in a study of blood T cell repertoires in COVID-19. TCRdb keeps only in-frame clones here, not all; method: immunoSEQ multiplex PCR. The data show approximately 190,000 clones, 70% to 90% seen once. Sequenced input: peripheral blood. The receptor set was obtained from a man aged 35-49 years with active or convalescent COVID-19. The CDR3 runs from the conserved cysteine through the conserved F or W. The order of the fields is clone size, D gene, V gene, J gene, CDR3 DNA, CDR3 protein. The D gene is left open where the match is weak. Clone size, where shown, is once, few, many, or a class for clones that have expanded.

clone_size: NA; d_call: NA; v_call: TRBV7-9; j_call: TRBJ2-5; cdr3_nt: TGTGCCAGCAGCTTAGCGTTTAGCATGGAGACCCAGTACTTC; cdr3_aa: CASSLAFSMETQYF
clone_size: NA; d_call: NA; v_call: TRBV5-6; j_call: TRBJ1-4; cdr3_nt: TGTGCCAGCAGCTTGGCCGGGGGGTTAAATGAAAAACTGTTTTTT; cdr3_aa: CASSLAGGLNEKLFF
clone_size: NA; d_call: TRBD2; v_call: TRBV6-5; j_call: TRBJ2-4; cdr3_nt: TGTGCCAGCAGTTCTCTAGCGGGAGTAGCCAAAAACATTCAGTACTTC; cdr3_aa: CASSSLAGVAKNIQYF
clone_size: NA; d_call: NA; v_call: TRBV5-1; j_call: TRBJ1-2; cdr3_nt: TGCGCCAGCAGCCCGGAGGTGGGCTATGGCTACACCTTC; cdr3_aa: CASSPEVGYGYTF
clone_size: NA; d_call: NA; v_call: TRBV2; j_call: TRBJ1-1; cdr3_nt: TGTGCCAGCAGTGAAGGGGCGTTTTCTTTCTTT; cdr3_aa: CASSEGAFSFF
clone_size: NA; d_call: TRBD1; v_call: TRBV28; j_call: TRBJ2-7; cdr3_nt: TGTGCCAGCACGGACAGGGACCACGAGCAGTACTTC; cdr3_aa: CASTDRDHEQYF
clone_size: NA; d_call: NA; v_call: TRBV5-6; j_call: TRBJ2-2; cdr3_nt: TGTGCCAGCAGCTTGGGCGAGCTGTACACCGGGGAGCTGTTTTTT; cdr3_aa: CASSLGELYTGELFF
clone_size: NA; d_call: TRBD1; v_call: TRBV5-1; j_call: TRBJ2-1; cdr3_nt: TGCGCCAGCAGCTGGGCCGGGACAGGGGTTTCTGGTGAGCAGTTCTTC; cdr3_aa: CASSWAGTGVSGEQFF
clone_size: NA; d_call: TRBD1; v_call: TRBV6-5; j_call: TRBJ1-1; cdr3_nt: TGTGCCATTAAATCAACAGGGGGCGCGACTGAAGCTTTCTTT; cdr3_aa: CAIKSTGGATEAFF
clone_size: NA; d_call: TRBD1; v_call: TRBV19; j_call: TRBJ1-5; cdr3_nt: TGTGCCAGTAGTGCCTCGGGACAGTTTAGCAATCAGCCCCAGCATTTT; cdr3_aa: CASSASGQFSNQPQHF
clone_size: few; d_call: NA; v_call: TRBV10-3; j_call: TRBJ1-6; cdr3_nt: TGTGCCATCAGGACAGGTTCTCTTAGTTCACCCCTCCACTTT; cdr3_aa: CAIRTGSLSSPLHF
clone_size: NA; d_call: NA; v_call: TRBV28; j_call: TRBJ2-7; cdr3_nt: TGTGCCAGCAGTTTCAGGGGACCCGGCGAGCAGTACTTC; cdr3_aa: CASSFRGPGEQYF
clone_size: NA; d_call: TRBD1; v_call: TRBV14; j_call: TRBJ2-2; cdr3_nt: TGTGCCAGCAGCCAGAGACTTACGCGACAGGGCACCGGGGAGCTGTTTTTT; cdr3_aa: CASSQRLTRQGTGELFF
clone_size: NA; d_call: NA; v_call: TRBV6-5; j_call: TRBJ1-5; cdr3_nt: TGTGCCAGCACCCAAAGGGGCGCAGGGCAGCCCCAGCATTTT; cdr3_aa: CASTQRGAGQPQHF
clone_size: NA; d_call: NA; v_call: TRBV6-5; j_call: TRBJ2-7; cdr3_nt: TGTGCCAGCAGTATCAGCTCCTACGAGCAGTACTTC; cdr3_aa: CASSISSYEQYF
clone_size: NA; d_call: NA; v_call: TRBV3-1/TRBV3-2; j_call: TRBJ1-1; cdr3_nt: TGTGCCAGCAGCCAGGGGGCGAGTGAAGCTTTCTTT; cdr3_aa: CASSQGASEAFF
clone_size: few; d_call: NA; v_call: TRBV10-3; j_call: TRBJ1-1; cdr3_nt: TGTGCCATCAGTGCTTCTACTGAAGCTTTCTTT; cdr3_aa: CAISASTEAFF
clone_size: NA; d_call: NA; v_call: TRBV2; j_call: TRBJ1-6; cdr3_nt: TGTGCCAGCAGTGGGACAGCCAATTCACCCCTCCACTTT; cdr3_aa: CASSGTANSPLHF
clone_size: NA; d_call: NA; v_call: TRBV6-5; j_call: TRBJ1-6; cdr3_nt: TGTGCCAGCAGGAAAGACCGGGAGTATAATTCACCCCTCCACTTT; cdr3_aa: CASRKDREYNSPLHF
clone_size: NA; d_call: TRBD1; v_call: TRBV7-6; j_call: TRBJ1-2; cdr3_nt: TGTGCCAGCAGCCCAGGGACAGCGGAAGGCTATGGCTACACCTTC; cdr3_aa: CASSPGTAEGYGYTF
clone_size: NA; d_call: TRBD1; v_call: TRBV5-5; j_call: TRBJ1-1; cdr3_nt: TGTGCCAGCAGCTGGGACAGGAACACTGAAGCTTTCTTT; cdr3_aa: CASSWDRNTEAFF
clone_size: once; d_call: NA; v_call: TRBV7-9; j_call: TRBJ2-1; cdr3_nt: TGTGCCAGCAGCTTCAAGTCGGATGAGCAGTTCTTC; cdr3_aa: CASSFKSDEQFF
clone_size: NA; d_call: NA; v_call: TRBV7-9; j_call: TRBJ1-1; cdr3_nt: TGTGCCAGCAGCTTACTGTCCACTGAAGCTTTCTTT; cdr3_aa: CASSLLSTEAFF
clone_size: NA; d_call: NA; v_call: TRBV10-3; j_call: TRBJ2-5; cdr3_nt: TGTGCCATCAGATCAGGCTTCCAAGAGACCCAGTACTTC; cdr3_aa: CAIRSGFQETQYF
clone_size: NA; d_call: NA; v_call: TRBV18; j_call: TRBJ2-3; cdr3_nt: TGTGCCAGCTCACGCCGACAGGTGTCTAGCACAGATACGCAGTATTTT; cdr3_aa: CASSRRQVSSTDTQYF
clone_size: NA; d_call: NA; v_call: TRBV27; j_call: TRBJ2-1; cdr3_nt: TGTGCCAGCAGTTTATCTTCAGCGTACAGGGCCGAAATGCAGTTCTTC; cdr3_aa: CASSLSSAYRAEMQFF
clone_size: NA; d_call: TRBD2; v_call: TRBV7-2; j_call: TRBJ2-1; cdr3_nt: TGTGCCAGCAGCTCGACGGGACTAGCGGGGGGGGCCGGCTACAATGAGCAGTTCTTC; cdr3_aa: CASSSTGLAGGAGYNEQFF